This passage covers 20 T cell receptor beta chains from one sample sequenced in a study of cytomegalovirus exposure and HLA in healthy donors. The PCR ran on 60 Vbeta and 13 Jbeta primers. TCRdb keeps only in-frame clones here, not all; method: immunoSEQ multiplex PCR. The sample's table shows tens of thousands of clones. Sequenced: PBMCs. The receptors here all came from a man aged 40-49 years in good health and CMV-seronegative.

The V gene is TRBV7-9, the J gene TRBJ1-5; D unresolved. V was clipped by 0 bases and J by 0 bases, with 6 bases between them. The germline V gene encodes CDR1 SEHNR and CDR2 FQNEAQ (reference sequence). This CDR3 has 15 amino acids. CDR3 in DNA: TGTGCCAGCAGCTTAGCCGAGGCTAGCAATCAGCCCCAGCATTTT. It encodes CASSLAEASNQPQHF.

V and J are TRBV21-1 and TRBJ1-6. TRBV21-1 is listed as a pseudogene. This CDR3 is 16 amino acids long. CDR3: CASSKGGGDLDSPLHF. The CDR3 DNA is TGTGCCAGCAGCAAAGGGGGGGGAGATTTGGATTCACCCCTCCACTTT.

The chain joins TRBV12-5 to TRBJ1-3; D not resolved. V was shortened by 1 base and J by 4 bases, with 5 bases between the two germline ends. From germline, CDR1 is LGHNT and CDR2 FRNRAP. The CDR3 sequence is 13 residues long. CDR3 DNA: TGTGCTAGTGGTTTGGAGCCCGGAAACACCATATATTTT. Amino acids: CASGLEPGNTIYF.

The rearrangement links TRBV6-1 to TRBJ1-2; 7 bases are shared with TRBD1. V shed 5 bases and J 5 bases; nucleotides not matched to a gene: 8. The germline V gene encodes CDR1 MNHNS and CDR2 SASEGT. There are 14 residues in the CDR3. CDR3 region: CASSRQGIAYGYTF. CDR3 nucleotide sequence: TGTGCCAGCAGTCGACAGGGTATCGCGTATGGCTACACCTTC.

The chain combines TRBV11-2 with TRBJ2-3; TRBD1 aligns across 9 bases. The ends lost 1 base at V and 1 base at J; junction bases unmatched: 0. Germline CDR1 and CDR2: SGHAT and FQNNGV. The CDR3 spans 15 residues. CDR3 amino acids: CASSLGTGGTDTQYF. The CDR3 DNA is TGTGCCAGCAGCTTAGGGACAGGGGGCACAGATACGCAGTATTTT.

The chain uses TRBV6-6 and TRBJ2-2; TRBD1 matches 11 bases. The CDR3 sequence is 16 residues long. Germline assignment: CDR1 MNHNY and CDR2 SVGAGI (reference sequence). J lost 5 bases, V lost 7 bases, and 9 bases had no gene match. CDR3 in DNA: TGTGCCAGCATCCAAGGGACAGGGGGGCTGACCGGGGAGCTGTTTTTT. Amino acid sequence: CASIQGTGGLTGELFF.

CDR3 DNA sequence: TGTGCCAGCAGTCACGGGACACAATATAGCAATCAGCCCCAGCATTTT. Encoded protein: CASSHGTQYSNQPQHF. The chain employs TRBV6-6 and TRBJ1-5; TRBD1 might be the D (6 bases). The CDR3 covers 16 residues. The V end lost 5 bases, the J end lost 0 bases, and 14 bases lay between the germline ends. Germline CDR1 reads MNHNY; CDR2 reads SVGAGI (reference sequence).

This chain links TRBV11-2 with TRBJ2-7; 11 bases match TRBD2. From germline, CDR1 is SGHAT and CDR2 FQNNGV. With V trimmed by 5 bases and J by 2 bases, 5 bases remained unmatched. This CDR3 comprises 15 residues. The CDR3 DNA sequence: TGTGCCAGCAGCGCAGGACTAGCGGGTGCCTACGAGCAGTACTTC. This translates into CASSAGLAGAYEQYF.

The chain carries TRBV6-1 and TRBJ1-6; 8 nucleotides agree with TRBD1. Unmatched junction bases numbered 6, after V lost 6 bases and J lost 8 bases. This CDR3 contains 14 residues. Looked up from germline, CDR1 is MNHNS and CDR2 is SASEGT. CDR3 protein: CASSLDRGDSPLHF. CDR3 bases: TGTGCCAGCAGCTTAGACAGGGGTGATTCACCCCTCCACTTT.

The J gene is TRBJ2-7, the V gene TRBV30, with TRBD2 matching over 7 bases. Germline CDR1 GTSNPN, CDR2 SVGIG (reference sequence). The length of the CDR3 is 14 residues. Trimming removed 3 bases from V and 1 base from J; junction bases left unmatched: 6. The CDR3 sequence is CAWRAGVSSYEQYF. The CDR3 DNA is TGTGCCTGGAGGGCGGGGGTGTCTTCCTACGAGCAGTACTTC.

V gene TRBV6-1 combines with J gene TRBJ2-5; the D is unclear. This CDR3 is 13 amino acids long. Trimming took off 4 bases at V and 5 bases at J, with 11 bases between the two ends. Germline-derived CDR1 and CDR2 are MNHNS and SASEGT. The CDR3 sequence is CASSAPGWETQYF. Written as DNA, the CDR3 is TGTGCCAGCAGTGCGCCGGGTTGGGAGACCCAGTACTTC.

The V gene is TRBV19, the J gene TRBJ1-3; D is uncertain. Germline assignment: CDR1 LNHDA and CDR2 SQIVND (reference sequence). The CDR3 is made up of 15 amino acids. Trimming took 3 bases from V and 2 from J, leaving 11 bases between them. The CDR3 loop is CASSIFRNTGNTIYF. The DNA for the CDR3 is TGTGCCAGTAGTATTTTCAGGAACACTGGAAACACCATATATTTT.

CDR3 region: CASSFDSFDQPQHF. CDR3 sequence (DNA): TGCGCCAGCAGCTTTGACAGTTTCGATCAGCCCCAGCATTTT. V usage is TRBV4-1 and J usage is TRBJ1-5, with D possibly matching TRBD1 (5 bases). V lost 5 bases, J lost 5 bases, and 13 bases lay in between. The germline CDR1 and CDR2 sequences are MGHRA and YSYEKL. The CDR3 has 14 residues.

The CDR3 nucleotides read TGTGCCAGCAGCTCAGGGACTAGCGGGGGAAGGGGAGAGACCCAGTACTTC. Its protein product is CASSSGTSGGRGETQYF. The chain uses TRBV7-3 and TRBJ2-5; 14 nucleotides align to TRBD2. V trimming: 4 bases; J trimming: 4 bases; junction bases outside the gene matches: 8. In germline, CDR1 is SGHTA, CDR2 FQGTGA. The CDR3 is 17 residues long.

The chain combines TRBV11-1 with TRBJ2-7; the D gene is possibly TRBD2 (6 bases). Between the trimmed V and J ends, which lost 1 base and 5 bases, there was a span of 21 bases. The CDR3 is made up of 17 amino acids. Per the germline V gene, CDR1 is SGHAT and CDR2 is FQDESV (reference sequence). The CDR3: CASSLGGVIGGMDEQYF. The CDR3 region has the DNA TGTGCCAGCAGCTTAGGAGGGGTTATCGGGGGTATGGACGAGCAGTACTTC. Supplemented by reference TRBV11-1 and TRBJ2-7, the full variable domain reads EAEVAQSPRYKITEKSQAVAFWCDPISGHATLYWYRQILGQGPELLVQFQDESVVDDSQLPKDRFSAERLKGVDSTLKIQPAELGDSAMYLCASSLGGVIGGMDEQYFGPGTRLTVT.

This rearrangement joins TRBV12-5 to TRBJ2-7, with TRBD2 matching over 7 bases. The V gene's germline CDR1 is LGHNT and CDR2 FRNRAP. This CDR3 region has 14 residues. V dropped 6 bases and J dropped 6; count of bases not matched to a gene: 11. The CDR3 DNA is TGTGCTAGTGGCCTCTCGGCGGGAGAATCCGAGCAGTACTTC. As protein: CASGLSAGESEQYF.

The gene calls are TRBV7-9 and TRBJ1-4, with no clear D. Per germline, CDR1 SEHNR and CDR2 FQNEAQ (reference sequence). V shed 4 bases and J shed 5 bases, with 8 bases lying between them. The CDR3 loop spans 13 amino acids. CDR3 sequence reads: CASSSRQNEKLFF. The DNA for the CDR3 is TGTGCCAGCAGCTCGCGACAAAATGAAAAACTGTTTTTT. Filled out from reference TRBV7-9 and TRBJ1-4, the complete variable domain reads DTGVSQNPRHKITKRGQNVTFRCDPISEHNRLYWYRQTLGQGPEFLTYFQNEAQLEKSRLLSDRFSAERPKGSFSTLEIQRTEQGDSAMYLCASSSRQNEKLFFGSGTQLSVL.

This chain links TRBV5-1 with TRBJ2-3; 11 bases map to TRBD1. This CDR3 region has 16 residues. With 5 bases clipped from V and 6 bases from J, the junction kept 11 bases outside the gene matches. Per the germline V gene, CDR1 is SGHRS and CDR2 is YFSETQ. CDR3 amino acids: CASSPYGQGAVDTQYF. The CDR3 coding sequence is TGCGCCAGCAGTCCCTACGGACAGGGGGCTGTGGATACGCAGTATTTT.

Note on this clone: Additional DNA sequences in this sample encode the identical CDR3. This chain uses TRBV29-1 with TRBJ1-5; 9 positions match TRBD1. Germline-derived CDR1 and CDR2 are SQVTM and ANQGSEA. The length of the CDR3 is 14 residues. With V trimmed by 6 bases and J by 7 bases, 10 bases remained unmatched. CDR3 sequence: CSVADRGHNQPQHF. CDR3 in DNA: TGCAGCGTCGCGGACAGGGGACACAACCAGCCCCAGCATTTT.

The chain has TRBV27 and TRBJ2-2; TRBD2 matches 11 bases. Germline CDR1 MNHEY, CDR2 SMNVEV (reference sequence). This CDR3 comprises 16 residues. The trim removed 3 bases at V and 0 bases at J, leaving 0 bases unmatched. This chain's CDR3 is CASSLTSGTNTGELFF. Here the CDR3 DNA reads TGTGCCAGCAGTTTGACTAGCGGGACGAACACCGGGGAGCTGTTTTTT.